This passage covers 7 T cell receptor beta chains from one sample sequenced in a study of CD8 T cells in ankylosing spondylitis. Study-level findings and limits: Seemingly characteristic of ankylosing spondylitis blood was a TCR beta motif consisting of 7 or 8 highly homologous variants.

A single record per CDR3 protein comes from TCRdb applying MiXCR to the 5' RACE reads. The sample yields 470,000 or so distinct CDR3 sequences, roughly 27% seen once. For these receptors, no antigen is known. Sequencing was performed on blood, either unsorted or a sorted T cell fraction (not recorded which). The receptors stem from a male donor with ankylosing spondylitis.

In this sample, this clonotype turned up a few times. V and J are TRBV7-8 and TRBJ2-7; the match to TRBD2 covers 7 bases. The CDR3 loop spans 16 amino acids. Germline V lookup: CDR1 SGHVS, CDR2 FQNEAQ. The V and J ends lost 1 base and 0 bases, in that order; junction bases with no gene match: 6. The CDR3 DNA is TGTGCCAGCAGCTTAGGTTTCGGGAGGAGCTCCTACGAGCAGTACGTC. It encodes CASSLGFGRSSYEQYV.

This clonotype occurred many times. This chain connects TRBV5-1 to TRBJ2-2; D gene ambiguous. V lost 2 bases and J 5 bases, leaving 4 bases between the germline ends. The CDR3 runs 12 residues. Germline CDR1 SGHRS, CDR2 YFSETQ. In nucleotides, the CDR3 is TGCGCCAGCAGCTTTGAAACCGGGGAGCTGTTTTTT. Amino acids: CASSFETGELFF. The whole variable domain, remainder taken from reference TRBV5-1 and TRBJ2-2, is KAGVTQTPRYLIKTRGQQVTLSCSPISGHRSVSWYQQTPGQGLQFLFEYFSETQRNKGNFPGRFSGRQFSNSRSEMNVSTLELGDSALYLCASSFETGELFFGEGSRLTVL.

There are a few counts of this clonotype. The chain employs TRBV10-2 and TRBJ1-1, with D possibly matching TRBD1 (5 bases). CDR3 size: 13 residues. CDR1 and CDR2 (germline): WSHSY, SAAADI. V lost 7 bases to trimming and J lost 3 bases, with 12 bases between them. Written as DNA, the CDR3 is TGCGCCAGCAAACTGAACAGGCACACTGAAGCTTTCTTT. The encoded protein is CASKLNRHTEAFF.

This chain connects TRBV9 to TRBJ1-3; D not resolved. Germline CDR1 is SGDLS and CDR2 is YYNGEE. V lost 0 bases and J lost 0, with 7 bases in between. The CDR3 has 15 amino acids. The CDR3 sequence is CASSVVSDSGNTIYF. The CDR3 nucleotides read TGTGCCAGCAGCGTAGTAAGTGACTCTGGAAACACCATATATTTT.

The rearrangement links TRBV14 to TRBJ1-1; no firm D call. Germline V gene sequence: CDR1 SGHDN, CDR2 FVKESK. Trimming took off 0 bases at V and 1 base at J, with 6 bases between the two ends. The CDR3 loop spans 14 amino acids. The CDR3 protein is CASSQELQNTEAFF. CDR3 nucleotide sequence: TGTGCCAGCAGCCAAGAACTACAGAACACTGAAGCTTTCTTT.

This clonotype was recorded a few times. V is TRBV5-1 and J is TRBJ1-6; D is unresolved. The CDR3 extends over 15 amino acids. Germline values: CDR1 SGHRS, CDR2 YFSETQ. Trimming took off 0 bases at V and 7 bases at J, with 11 bases between the two ends. CDR3 DNA sequence: TGCGCCAGCAGCTTGGACCAGGCGCTGAATTCACCCCTCCACTTT. As protein: CASSLDQALNSPLHF.

This clonotype was detected many times. The gene calls are TRBV24-1 and TRBJ2-1; the match to TRBD1 covers 9 bases. The trim removed 5 bases at V and 7 bases at J, leaving 11 bases unmatched. The CDR3 has 16 amino acids. CDR1 KGHDR and CDR2 SFDVKD come from the germline V gene. CDR3 region: CATSAHRGRLGNEQFF. CDR3 coding DNA: TGTGCCACCAGTGCCCACAGGGGGCGTCTGGGGAATGAGCAGTTCTTC.